Listed below are T cell receptor beta chains from one sample, sequenced in a study of blood T cells in healthy people across ages. TCRdb called the 5' RACE reads again in MiXCR, with one record for every CDR3 protein. The repertoire holds around 580,000 distinct CDR3 sequences, with around half as singletons. The sample was blood. These receptors were taken from a man aged 80 or over in good health. The CDR3 runs from the conserved cysteine through the conserved F or W. The order of the fields is CDR3 length, V gene, clone size, J gene, D gene, CDR3 DNA, CDR3 protein. D genes are given only for firm matches. Clone size is stated in some rows and not others, as once, few, many or a class when expanded.

length: 13; V: TRBV12-5; size: .; J: TRBJ2-1; D: TRBD2; DNA: TGTGCTAGTGGGGCGGGGGGATACAATGAGCAGTTCTTC; CDR3: CASGAGGYNEQFF
length: 14; V: TRBV12-5; size: .; J: TRBJ1-2; D: TRBD1; DNA: TGTGCTAGTGGCGCCGGGACAGGGGTTTATGGCTACACCTTC; CDR3: CASGAGTGVYGYTF
length: 13; V: TRBV6-4; size: .; J: TRBJ1-1; D: TRBD1; DNA: TGTGCCAGCAGTGAGGACAGGGGCACTGAAGCTTTCTTT; CDR3: CASSEDRGTEAFF
length: 15; V: TRBV30; size: .; J: TRBJ1-2; D: .; DNA: TGTGCCTGGAGTGGAAGGGGAGTCCCTAACTATGGCTACACCTTC; CDR3: CAWSGRGVPNYGYTF
length: 13; V: TRBV4-3; size: .; J: TRBJ2-1; D: .; DNA: TGCGCCAGCAGCCAAGGACGGAGAGGTGAGCAGTTCTTC; CDR3: CASSQGRRGEQFF
length: 17; V: TRBV4-1; size: .; J: TRBJ2-7; D: TRBD2; DNA: TGCGCCAGCAGCCAAGATCGACTAGCGGGAATCTACAATGAGCAGTACTTC; CDR3: CASSQDRLAGIYNEQYF
length: 16; V: TRBV9; size: .; J: TRBJ2-5; D: .; DNA: TGTGCCAGCAGCGTACTTGGCGGGGCCGCTTCGGAGACCCAGTACTTC; CDR3: CASSVLGGAASETQYF
length: 16; V: TRBV20-1; size: .; J: TRBJ2-5; D: .; DNA: TGCAGTGCTAGAGATAAGAGCAGGGCGCTAGGAGAGACCCAGTACTTC; CDR3: CSARDKSRALGETQYF
length: 16; V: TRBV28; size: .; J: TRBJ1-1; D: .; DNA: TGTGCCAGCACAAGTTCTTCTATCGGACTTAACACTGAAGCTTTCTTT; CDR3: CASTSSSIGLNTEAFF
length: 13; V: TRBV5-1; size: .; J: TRBJ2-3; D: .; DNA: TGCGCCAGCAATCCGATAAGCGCAGATACGCAGTATTTT; CDR3: CASNPISADTQYF
length: 17; V: TRBV29-1; size: .; J: TRBJ2-3; D: .; DNA: TGCAGCGTTGAAAGGTGGGGGAATAAAGCTAGCACAGATACGCAGTATTTT; CDR3: CSVERWGNKASTDTQYF
length: 15; V: TRBV5-5; size: .; J: TRBJ2-6; D: .; DNA: TGTGCCAGCAGCCCGGGACCTCTCGGGGCCAACGTCCTGACTTTC; CDR3: CASSPGPLGANVLTF
length: 15; V: TRBV12-3/TRBV12-4; size: .; J: TRBJ2-3; D: .; DNA: TGTGCCAGCAGTCCCTATGGGTTAAGCACAGATACGCAGTATTTT; CDR3: CASSPYGLSTDTQYF
length: 16; V: TRBV7-2; size: .; J: TRBJ2-1; D: TRBD2; DNA: TGTGCCAGCAGCCCGACGGGGACTAGCGCCCACAATGAGCAGTTCTTC; CDR3: CASSPTGTSAHNEQFF
length: 18; V: TRBV20-1; size: .; J: TRBJ2-7; D: TRBD2; DNA: TGCGGTGCTAAATCGACTAGCGGGAGGGCCGGGGCCTCCTACGAGCAGTACTTC; CDR3: CGAKSTSGRAGASYEQYF
length: 15; V: TRBV5-1; size: .; J: TRBJ2-2; D: TRBD2; DNA: TGCGCCAGCAGACCAGGGACTAGCAACACCGGGGAGCTGTTTTTT; CDR3: CASRPGTSNTGELFF
length: 14; V: TRBV7-9; size: .; J: TRBJ2-1; D: .; DNA: TGTGCCAGCAGCTTAGAACAGGGATTGAGTGAGCAGTTCTTC; CDR3: CASSLEQGLSEQFF
length: 14; V: TRBV7-9; size: few; J: TRBJ1-1; D: .; DNA: TGTGCCAGCAGCTTTGGGGGGCCTAGCACTGAAGCTTTCTTT; CDR3: CASSFGGPSTEAFF